This paragraph reports one T cell receptor (beta chain). The V and J ends lost 6 bases and 8 bases respectively, with 16 bases between them. This CDR3 region has 14 residues. CDR1 and CDR2 (germline): MDHEN, SYDVKM. The data are from a study of blood T cell repertoires in COVID-19. As handled by the study authors: Reference gene primer amplification gave estimated nucleated cell counts. TCRdb's table, derived via immunoSEQ multiplex PCR, lists solely in-frame clones and lacks some. V and J calls and clone size are as listed in that table; D and trimming were resolved from the DNA. In the table there are about 270,000 clones, around 88% of which are singletons.

The sequenced sample was PBMCs or T cells enriched from blood (not recorded which). The receptor comes from a middle-aged woman with acute COVID-19. The chain uses TRBV28 and TRBJ1-4, with no clear D. The CDR3 spells CASRVGGYGEKLFF. CDR3 DNA sequence: TGTGCCAGCAGGGTAGGCGGGTATGGGGAAAAACTGTTTTTT. Full variable domain (outside the CDR3, taken from reference TRBV28 and TRBJ1-4): DVKVTQSSRYLVKRTGEKVFLECVQDMDHENMFWYRQDPGLGLRLIYFSYDVKMKEKGDIPEGYSVSREKKERFSLILESASTNQTSMYLCASRVGGYGEKLFFGSGTQLSVL.